Below are 30 T cell receptor beta chains sequenced from a single sample in a study of blood T cell repertoires in COVID-19. The assay was immunoSEQ multiplex PCR, and TCRdb's table has in-frame clones only and misses some. The sample yields about 230,000 clones, 80% to 85% seen once. The material sequenced was peripheral blood. Receptors originate from a man aged 35 to 55 with acute or convalescent COVID-19.

V is TRBV5-1 and J is TRBJ2-1; 8 nucleotides match TRBD1. The CDR3 covers 16 residues. Germline V gene data show CDR1 as SGHRS and CDR2 as YFSETQ. Germline trimming cut 4 bases from V and 2 bases from J; bases unmatched to any gene: 8. DNA for the CDR3: TGCGCCAGCAGCGCCACGAGGACAGGGACCTACAATGAGCAGTTCTTC. Translated: CASSATRTGTYNEQFF.

The chain uses TRBV5-1 and TRBJ2-7, with a weak D call TRBD1 (5 bases). This CDR3 contains 14 residues. The germline V and J ends were trimmed by 1 base and 5 bases, with 13 bases remaining between them. The germline V gene encodes CDR1 SGHRS and CDR2 YFSETQ. The CDR3: CASSLFLTADEQYF. The CDR3 DNA follows: TGCGCCAGCAGCTTGTTTTTGACAGCCGACGAGCAGTACTTC.

The chain has TRBV6-1 and TRBJ2-5; 7 bases are shared with TRBD1. This CDR3 has 13 residues. Germline assignment: CDR1 MNHNS and CDR2 SASEGT. Trimming took 3 bases from V and 4 from J; bases not matched to a gene: 2. CDR3 region: CASSENRGETQYF. CDR3 sequence (DNA): TGTGCCAGCAGTGAGAACAGGGGAGAGACCCAGTACTTC.

This clone was detected only once. The V and J genes are TRBV4-1 and TRBJ2-7; 9 bases match TRBD2. Germline CDR1 is MGHRA and CDR2 is YSYEKL. This CDR3 has 16 amino acids. The trim removed 0 bases at V and 4 bases at J, leaving 7 bases unmatched. The CDR3 nucleotides are TGCGCCAGCAGCCAAGATCTCGGACTAGCGAAGTACGAGCAGTACTTC. Translated, it gives CASSQDLGLAKYEQYF.

The J gene is TRBJ1-6, the V gene TRBV7-2; the match to TRBD1 covers 7 bases. The CDR3 length is 16 residues. The V segment lost 1 base and the J segment 10 bases; nucleotides outside the gene matches: 10. CDR1 is SGHTA and CDR2 is FQGNSA in the germline V gene. The CDR3 bases are TGTGCCAGCAGCTTAGATGCAGGGGGGATTGGGTCACCCCTCCACTTT. Encoded protein: CASSLDAGGIGSPLHF.

The rearrangement links TRBV6-4 to TRBJ1-1; D unresolved. CDR3 length: 14 residues. The ends were cut back, 2 bases at V and 4 bases at J, with 11 bases in the middle. Germline V gene lookup returns CDR1 MRHNA and CDR2 SNTAGT. The CDR3 loop is CASSDLLGSTEAFF. The CDR3 region has the DNA TGTGCCAGCAGTGACCTGCTCGGGAGCACTGAAGCTTTCTTT.

The chain joins TRBV19 to TRBJ1-1; perhaps TRBD1 as D (5 bases). The CDR3 loop spans 13 amino acids. In germline, CDR1 is LNHDA, CDR2 SQIVND (reference sequence). V was cut by 5 bases and J by 2 bases, with 9 bases left in between. The DNA for the CDR3 is TGTGCCAGTAGTGTGACAGAAAACACTGAAGCTTTCTTT. Translation gives CASSVTENTEAFF.

The CDR3 protein is CASSKASGRSREQYF. The CDR3 DNA follows: TGCGCCAGCAGCAAAGCTAGCGGGAGATCTCGGGAGCAGTACTTC. V and J are TRBV5-1 and TRBJ2-7; TRBD2 aligns across 10 bases. Germline V lookup: CDR1 SGHRS, CDR2 YFSETQ. Trimming removed 4 bases from V and 7 bases from J; junction bases left unmatched: 11. This CDR3 spans 15 amino acids. Supplemented by reference TRBV5-1 and TRBJ2-7, the full variable domain reads KAGVTQTPRYLIKTRGQQVTLSCSPISGHRSVSWYQQTPGQGLQFLFEYFSETQRNKGNFPGRFSGRQFSNSRSEMNVSTLELGDSALYLCASSKASGRSREQYFGPGTRLTVT.

The chain is built from TRBV13 and TRBJ2-1; tentatively, D is TRBD2 (6 bases). The CDR3 spans 17 residues. V was trimmed by 4 bases and J by 3 bases, leaving 19 bases between them. CDR1 is PRHDT, CDR2 FYEKMQ, per germline (reference sequence). CDR3 DNA: TGTGCCAGCAGCTCAACAGAGGGCGGGATCGTCTACAATGAGCAGTTCTTC. Encoded protein: CASSSTEGGIVYNEQFF.

This clone came up once. CDR3 region: CASSIQAARGHTGELFF. CDR3 sequence (DNA): TGTGCCAGTAGTATACAAGCGGCCAGGGGCCACACCGGGGAGCTGTTTTTT. The chain has TRBV19 and TRBJ2-2; D is perhaps TRBD1 (6 bases). This CDR3 region has 17 residues. V was trimmed by 2 bases and J by 3 bases, leaving 16 bases between them. CDR1 is LNHDA and CDR2 is SQIVND in the germline V gene (reference sequence).

The chain combines TRBV6-2 or TRBV6-3 with TRBJ2-2; a possible D gene is TRBD2 (6 bases). Germline V CDR1 and CDR2: MNHEY, SVGEGT. Trimming removed 2 bases from V and 0 bases from J, with 7 bases in between. The CDR3 consists of 15 residues. The CDR3 sequence: CASSYIAANTGELFF. In DNA form, the CDR3 reads TGTGCCAGCAGTTACATAGCGGCGAACACCGGGGAGCTGTTTTTT.

This chain uses TRBV4-3 with TRBJ2-7, with TRBD1 matching 7 bases. Germline CDR1 LGHNA, CDR2 YSLEER. V was clipped by 2 bases and J by 3 bases; unmatched bases: 1. The CDR3 is 13 amino acids. DNA for the CDR3: TGCGCCAGCAGCCAACGACAGGGCTACGAGCAGTACTTC. This translates into CASSQRQGYEQYF.

This clone was seen just once. This chain uses TRBV2 with TRBJ2-7; D possibly corresponds to TRBD1 (6 bases). The CDR3 covers 13 residues. Trimming pared 5 bases from V and 2 bases from J, leaving 10 bases between. CDR1 and CDR2 from the germline V gene are SNHLY and FYNNEI. The CDR3 DNA sequence: TGTGCCAGCAGTTGGTCAGGGGCCTACGAGCAGTACTTC. It encodes CASSWSGAYEQYF.

The V and J genes are TRBV5-1 and TRBJ2-1, with a possible D match to TRBD1 (7 bases). CDR1 is SGHRS, CDR2 YFSETQ, per germline. The CDR3 sequence is 15 residues long. Trimming stripped 5 bases from V and 8 bases from J, with 20 bases between. The DNA for the CDR3 is TGCGCCAGCAGACCTCCAGGGGGGAAAGGCGATGAGCAGTTCTTC. This translates into CASRPPGGKGDEQFF.

This clone was detected once. V usage is TRBV5-5 and J usage is TRBJ2-2; 8 bases line up with TRBD2. With V trimmed by 0 bases and J by 3 bases, 1 base remained unmatched. Germline CDR1 and CDR2: SGHKS and YYEKEE (reference sequence). The CDR3 loop spans 15 amino acids. DNA of the CDR3: TGTGCCAGCAGCTTGGAGCGGGAGCACACCGGGGAGCTGTTTTTT. This sequence encodes CASSLEREHTGELFF.

The genes are TRBV4-1 and TRBJ2-7, with TRBD2 as a possible D gene (6 bases). There are 16 residues in the CDR3. Per germline, CDR1 MGHRA and CDR2 YSYEKL. Trimming removed 6 bases from V and 4 bases from J, with 22 bases in between. This CDR3 is CASSPTIGLPNYEQYF. DNA for the CDR3: TGCGCCAGCAGTCCCACCATCGGACTACCAAATTACGAGCAGTACTTC.

The chain carries TRBV27 and TRBJ1-2; maybe TRBD1 (6 bases). V was cut by 0 bases and J by 8 bases, with 16 bases left in between. The CDR3 covers 15 residues. CDR1 is MNHEY and CDR2 is SMNVEV in the germline V gene (reference sequence). The CDR3 loop reads CASSLSATGSIGYTF. CDR3 nucleotides: TGTGCCAGCAGTTTATCGGCGACAGGTAGTATCGGCTACACCTTC.

The chain carries TRBV25-1 and TRBJ2-2, with D maybe TRBD1 (5 bases). From germline, CDR1 is MGHDK and CDR2 SYGVNS. V was trimmed by 0 bases and J by 3 bases, leaving 11 bases between them. This CDR3 is built from 16 residues. CDR3 amino acids: CASSEYGRADTGELFF. As DNA, the CDR3 is TGTGCCAGCAGTGAATATGGCAGGGCGGACACCGGGGAGCTGTTTTTT.

This clone turned up a few times. The chain links TRBV5-1 to TRBJ2-7, with a weak D call TRBD1 (6 bases). Germline-derived CDR1 and CDR2 are SGHRS and YFSETQ. This CDR3 has 18 residues. The V and J ends lost 2 bases and 0 bases respectively, with 21 bases between them. The CDR3 bases are TGCGCCAGCAGCTTACCACAGGGATGGGATCGAAGCTCCTACGAGCAGTACTTC. As protein: CASSLPQGWDRSSYEQYF.

The chain uses TRBV18 and TRBJ1-5, with a tentative D call TRBD1 (6 bases). The germline gives CDR1 KGHSH, CDR2 LQKENI. Trimming left V 0 bases short and J 7 bases short, with 16 bases between. The CDR3 sequence is 16 residues long. The CDR3 here is CASSPPGLGANQPQHF. The CDR3 nucleotides read TGTGCCAGCTCACCACCGGGTCTGGGGGCGAACCAGCCCCAGCATTTT.

The CDR3 protein is CASSTFGTAYEQYF. The DNA for the CDR3 is TGTGCCAGCAGCACCTTCGGGACAGCCTACGAGCAGTACTTC. The chain joins TRBV6-6 to TRBJ2-7; 7 bases line up with TRBD1. J lost 2 bases, V lost 6 bases, and 7 bases had no gene match. The CDR3 contains 14 residues. Germline V gene data show CDR1 as MNHNY and CDR2 as SVGAGI (reference sequence).

The rearrangement uses TRBV2 and TRBJ2-7; no definite D call. Germline V gene lookup returns CDR1 SNHLY and CDR2 FYNNEI. CDR3 length: 13 amino acids. V lost 3 bases, J lost 2 bases, and 8 bases lay in between. The CDR3 spells CASSEGPAYEQYF. In DNA, the CDR3 is TGTGCCAGCAGTGAGGGCCCAGCCTACGAGCAGTACTTC.

The rearrangement joins TRBV9 to TRBJ2-5; 7 bases line up with TRBD2. Unmatched junction bases numbered 6, after V lost 2 bases and J lost 5 bases. Germline assignment: CDR1 SGDLS and CDR2 YYNGEE. The CDR3 runs 14 residues. For the CDR3, the DNA is TGTGCCAGCAGCGTTACTAGCGCGACGGAGACCCAGTACTTC. Translated: CASSVTSATETQYF.

The V call is TRBV5-1, the J call TRBJ1-1; D may be TRBD1 (6 bases). Trimming left V 0 bases short and J 4 bases short, with 16 bases between. Germline lookup yields CDR1 SGHRS and CDR2 YFSETQ. The CDR3 sequence is 16 residues long. DNA for the CDR3: TGCGCCAGCAGCTTGGGGTGGGGGCGCGAGGTCACTGAAGCTTTCTTT. This translates into CASSLGWGREVTEAFF.

The chain employs TRBV19 and TRBJ2-2; 9 positions match TRBD2. The V and J ends lost 6 bases and 4 bases, in that order; junction bases with no gene match: 6. CDR1 LNHDA and CDR2 SQIVND come from the germline V gene (reference sequence). CDR3 length: 15 residues. The CDR3 is CASRASGTGTGELFF. The CDR3 bases are TGTGCCAGTAGAGCTAGCGGGACGGGCACCGGGGAGCTGTTTTTT. The variable domain in full, with the rest retrieved from reference TRBV19 and TRBJ2-2, is DGGITQSPKYLFRKEGQNVTLSCEQNLNHDAMYWYRQDPGQGLRLIYYSQIVNDFQKGDIAEGYSVSREKKESFPLTVTSAQKNPTAFYLCASRASGTGTGELFFGEGSRLTVL.

This chain joins TRBV3-1 (or the pseudogene TRBV3-2) and TRBJ2-7, with 7 bases fitting TRBD2. With V trimmed by 2 bases and J by 5 bases, 6 bases remained unmatched. CDR1 is LGHDT and CDR2 is YNNKEL in the germline V gene (reference sequence). This CDR3 spans 14 amino acids. The CDR3 spells CASSQMTGGHEQYF. In DNA, the CDR3 is TGTGCCAGCAGCCAAATGACGGGAGGCCACGAGCAGTACTTC.

The rearrangement uses TRBV29-1 and TRBJ1-5; 8 bases agree with TRBD1. Trimming took 6 bases from V and 4 from J; bases not matched to a gene: 8. The length of the CDR3 is 14 residues. From germline, CDR1 is SQVTM and CDR2 ANQGSEA. CDR3 DNA sequence: TGCAGCGTAGTAGGGACAGGCCTGAATCAGCCCCAGCATTTT. It codes for CSVVGTGLNQPQHF.

The V call is TRBV11-2, the J call TRBJ2-7, with TRBD2 as a possible D gene (6 bases). V lost 2 bases, J lost 5 bases, and 16 bases lay in between. This CDR3 comprises 15 residues. Germline assignment: CDR1 SGHAT and CDR2 FQNNGV. The CDR3 sequence: CASSLTGGSLNEQYF. Here the CDR3 DNA reads TGTGCCAGCAGCTTAACTGGGGGGAGTTTGAACGAGCAGTACTTC.

For this clone: Other DNA sequences in the same sample also yield this CDR3. The rearrangement links TRBV5-1 to TRBJ1-4; D is uncertain. CDR3 length equals 15 residues. Germline V CDR1 and CDR2: SGHRS, YFSETQ. V lost 0 bases, J lost 0 bases, and 6 bases lay in between. The CDR3 nucleotides are TGCGCCAGCAGCTTGGACGGAGCAACTAATGAAAAACTGTTTTTT. Translated: CASSLDGATNEKLFF. The entire variable domain, with the rest obtained from reference TRBV5-1 and TRBJ1-4, is as follows: KAGVTQTPRYLIKTRGQQVTLSCSPISGHRSVSWYQQTPGQGLQFLFEYFSETQRNKGNFPGRFSGRQFSNSRSEMNVSTLELGDSALYLCASSLDGATNEKLFFGSGTQLSVL.

The gene calls are TRBV18 and TRBJ1-2; D call uncertain. The CDR3 is 14 residues long. The germline V gene has CDR1 KGHSH and CDR2 LQKENI. Trimming took 4 bases from V and 4 from J, leaving 13 bases between them. CDR3: CASSRGAGFYGYTF. Here the CDR3 DNA reads TGTGCCAGCTCACGGGGAGCGGGTTTCTATGGCTACACCTTC. The full variable domain, rest sourced from reference TRBV18 and TRBJ1-2, is NAGVMQNPRHLVRRRGQEARLRCSPMKGHSHVYWYRQLPEEGLKFMVYLQKENIIDESGMPKERFSAEFPKEGPSILRIQQVVRGDSAAYFCASSRGAGFYGYTFGSGTRLTVV.